This T cell receptor (beta chain) was profiled in a study of yellow fever vaccine responses in identical twins. CDR1 SNHLY and CDR2 FYNNEI come from the germline V gene. Trimming cost V 3 bases and J 0 bases, with 28 bases left between them. The CDR3 runs to 21 residues. TCRdb reprocessed the RT-PCR reads via MiXCR and lists one record per CDR3 protein. The sample contains approximately 32,000 distinct CDR3 sequences, roughly three fifths of which appear only once. The starting material was T cells from blood (PBMCs), unsorted or a sorted subset (not recorded which), obtained before or after yellow fever vaccination (not recorded which). This sequence originates from a woman in her late teens or twenties who received the yellow fever vaccine. The V gene is TRBV2, the J gene TRBJ2-3, with D possibly TRBD1 on 6 matching bases. The CDR3 loop is CASSDPRPLPLTGSSTDTQYF. The CDR3 coding sequence is TGTGCCAGCAGTGATCCCCGACCACTCCCCCTGACAGGTTCTAGCACAGATACGCAGTATTTT.